The subject of this entry is one TCR beta chain. Its antigen target is currently unknown. No clone much larger than this one lies a single base away; base qualities are absent. The record originates from a study of T-cell reconstitution after alpha-beta-depleted transplantation in children (TCRdb year 2016). With respect to the entire study: The study quantitatively tracked T-cell immune reconstitution after TCRalphabeta/CD19-depleted allogeneic hematopoietic cell transplantation in children using TCR repertoire profiling.

At the junction V is shortened by 0 bases and J by 8 bases, with 16 bases in between. Including the terminal cysteine and phenylalanine, the CDR3 comprises 15 residues. Of all the DNA, just the CDR3 is kept, 45 bases in frame from base 1. The method was PCR. Instrument on record: Illumina HiSeq 2500. TCR libraries were prepared with molecular barcoding, using unique molecular identifiers to normalize TCRbeta repertoire quantification. TCRdb took the public reads, trimmed them with fastp at Q25, ran MiXCR for clone calling and kept in-frame beta chains. Records with the same CDR3 protein are collapsed into one entry carrying the most frequent genes and DNA. The sample data list roughly 400,000 distinct CDR3 sequences, and 20% of these were observed just once. The ten biggest clones cover 3.8% of the sample.

The TCR originated in a human donor who donated a stem cell graft to a child with acute myeloid leukemia. The chain couples TRBV6-7 to TRBJ2-5; there is no confident call for the D gene. TRBV6-7 is known as an ORF, though its function is uncertain. The sequencing used PBMCs from the stem cell graft donor, collected from the stem cell graft. CDR3 reads: CASSYSGDEDNTQYF. The DNA sequence is as follows: TGTGCCAGCAGTTACTCGGGTGATGAGGATAATACCCAGTACTTC.